The rows below give T cell receptor beta chains drawn from one sample of a study of T cell repertoires in cytomegalovirus infection. Antigens of these TCRs are unknown. TCRdb recomputed calls from the reads with MiXCR, one row per CDR3 protein. There are 40,000 to 55,000 distinct CDR3 sequences in the sample; about a fifth occur only once, and roughly 90% lies in the top ten. This sample comprised CD8+ T cells from cultured PBMCs, obtained from culture after CMV antigen stimulation. The receptor source for this set is a human donor in good health (CMV status not recorded). Some clones in this sample may be carry-over from other donors' samples. Each CDR3 is given with its conserved first and last residue. D genes are given only for firm matches. Some rows mark clone size as missing; the rest say once, few, many or name a class of expanded clone.

.,TRBV6-2/TRBV6-3,TRBJ2-5,.,TGTGCCAGCAGTGCGCCGACGTGGAAAGAGACCCAGTACTTC,CASSAPTWKETQYF
.,TRBV28,TRBJ1-2,TRBD1,TGTGCCAGCAGACCCCGGGACAGGAACTACTATGGCTACACCTTC,CASRPRDRNYYGYTF
.,TRBV5-1,TRBJ2-5,TRBD2,TGCGCCAGCAGCCCCGCAGCGGGGGGAGAGACCCAGTACTTC,CASSPAAGGETQYF
few,TRBV7-6,TRBJ2-7,TRBD2,TGTGCCGGAGGGACTAGCCCTTACGAGCAGTACTTC,CAGGTSPYEQYF
.,TRBV7-2,TRBJ2-3,.,TGTGCCAGCAGCTCAACGACGGGGTATACAGATACGCAGTATTTT,CASSSTTGYTDTQYF
.,TRBV7-2,TRBJ1-6,.,TGTGCCAGCAGCCTGACGACAGAGCGCTATAATTCACCCCTCCACTTT,CASSLTTERYNSPLHF
.,TRBV7-2,TRBJ1-1,.,TGTGCCAGCAGCTTAGGTGGCTACTCTGAAGCTTTCTTT,CASSLGGYSEAFF
few,TRBV7-2,TRBJ2-3,TRBD2,TGTGCCAGCAGCTCTATTAGCGGGAGGGCCACAGATACGCAGTATTTT,CASSSISGRATDTQYF
few,TRBV27,TRBJ2-2,TRBD2,TGTGCCAGCAGGGGACTAGTCCTAAACACCGGGGAGCTGTTTTTT,CASRGLVLNTGELFF
.,TRBV12-3/TRBV12-4,TRBJ2-1,TRBD2,TGTGCCAGCACAATAGCGGGAGTATACAATGAGCAGTTCTTC,CASTIAGVYNEQFF
.,TRBV7-2,TRBJ1-2,TRBD1,TGTGCCAGCAGCTTGGATAACAGGGGGAACTATGGCTACACCTTC,CASSLDNRGNYGYTF
.,TRBV18,TRBJ2-7,.,TGTGCCAGCTCACCACGGGCAGGACTCTCCTACGAGCAGTACTTC,CASSPRAGLSYEQYF
few,TRBV27,TRBJ2-7,TRBD1,TGTGCCAGCAGTTTATCTTGGAGTGGGACAGGGATCTACGAGCAGTACTTC,CASSLSWSGTGIYEQYF
.,TRBV28,TRBJ2-3,.,TGTGCCAGCAGTACTGGGGAATGGGGCACAGATACGCAGTATTTT,CASSTGEWGTDTQYF
few,TRBV19,TRBJ1-1,.,TGTGCCAGTAGTATAGACAGTCTGAACACTGAAGCTTTCTTT,CASSIDSLNTEAFF
few,TRBV7-2,TRBJ2-1,.,TGTGCCAGCAGCTTAGCGGGGGCGCGAAATGAGCAGTTCTTC,CASSLAGARNEQFF
few,TRBV7-8,TRBJ2-5,TRBD2,TGTGCCAGCAGCCCCCGGACTAGCGGGGGTGCCAGGACCCAGTACTTC,CASSPRTSGGARTQYF
.,TRBV5-4,TRBJ2-1,.,TGTGCCAGCAGCTTGGCTCCAGACTACTCCTACAATGAGCAGTTCTTC,CASSLAPDYSYNEQFF
.,TRBV15,TRBJ2-1,.,TGTGCCACCAGCGGATTCGGGGATCCTGGTCAGTTCTTC,CATSGFGDPGQFF
few,TRBV27,TRBJ2-4,TRBD2,TGTGCCAGCAGTTTACGGGTCCCTAGCGGGAGTGACAAAAACATTCAGTACTTC,CASSLRVPSGSDKNIQYF
.,TRBV7-2,TRBJ2-1,.,TGTGCCAGCAGCTTACGCCTCGAAGAGTACGATGAGCAGTTCTTC,CASSLRLEEYDEQFF
.,TRBV11-2,TRBJ2-1,TRBD2,TGTGCCAGCAGCGAGCTCAAGCGGGAGGCCCTCTTGGATGAGCAGTTCTTC,CASSELKREALLDEQFF
.,TRBV28,TRBJ1-5,.,TGTGCCAGCAGTTTGGGTCAGCCCCAGCATTTT,CASSLGQPQHF